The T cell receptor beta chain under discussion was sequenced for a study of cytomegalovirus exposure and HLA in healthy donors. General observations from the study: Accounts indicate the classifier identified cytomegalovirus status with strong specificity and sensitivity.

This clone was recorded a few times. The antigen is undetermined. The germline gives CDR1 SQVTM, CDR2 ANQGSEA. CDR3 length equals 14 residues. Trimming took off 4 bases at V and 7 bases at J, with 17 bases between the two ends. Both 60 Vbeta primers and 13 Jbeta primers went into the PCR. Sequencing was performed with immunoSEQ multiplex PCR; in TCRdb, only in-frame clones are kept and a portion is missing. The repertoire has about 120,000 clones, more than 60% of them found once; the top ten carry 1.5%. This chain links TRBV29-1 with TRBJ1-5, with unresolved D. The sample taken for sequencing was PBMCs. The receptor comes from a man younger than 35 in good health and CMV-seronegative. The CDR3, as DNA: TGCAGCGTTGGAACAGACTTAACGGGACAGCCCCAGCATTTT. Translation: CSVGTDLTGQPQHF.